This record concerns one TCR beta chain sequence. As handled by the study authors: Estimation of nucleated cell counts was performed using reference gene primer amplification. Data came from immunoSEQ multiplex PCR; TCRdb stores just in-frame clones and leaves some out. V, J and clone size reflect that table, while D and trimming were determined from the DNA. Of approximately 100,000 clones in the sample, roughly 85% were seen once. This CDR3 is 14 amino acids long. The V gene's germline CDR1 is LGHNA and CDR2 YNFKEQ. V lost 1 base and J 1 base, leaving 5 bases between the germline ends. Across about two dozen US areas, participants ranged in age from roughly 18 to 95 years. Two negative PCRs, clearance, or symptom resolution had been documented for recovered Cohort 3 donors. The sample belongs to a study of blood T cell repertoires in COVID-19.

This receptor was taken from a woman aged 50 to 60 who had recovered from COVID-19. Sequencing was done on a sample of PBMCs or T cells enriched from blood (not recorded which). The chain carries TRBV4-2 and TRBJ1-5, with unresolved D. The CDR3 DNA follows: TGTGCCAGCAGCCAAGGTCCAAGCAATCAGCCCCAGCATTTT. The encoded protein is CASSQGPSNQPQHF.